This T cell receptor beta chain was identified in a study of human T cells and chemical hapten exposure. Many counts were recorded for this clonotype. Its antigen is unidentified. CDR3 length: 13 residues. V dropped 0 bases and J dropped 6 bases, with 11 bases sitting between them. Germline CDR1 is GTSNPN and CDR2 is SVGIG (reference sequence). The sample's time point: patch test 1, 2 weeks after DPC sensitization. The treatment here: therapeutic diphenylcyclopropenone sensitization with weekly scalp DPC. TCRdb itself ran the RACE reads through MiXCR, one entry per CDR3 protein. This sample has some 400,000 distinct CDR3 sequences, with around 4.8% found just once. Notes on the study in general: With DPC sensitization, TCRs exceeding 1 in 1000 frequency showed no change. Expanded TCRs showed more large CDR3 clusters than pre-sensitization or healthy control sets.

The clonotype originates from a woman aged 45-65 years with alopecia areata. Some clones in this sample may be carry-over from other donors' samples. Sample: whole blood, taken in connection with sensitization to the hapten diphenylcyclopropenone (DPC). The V gene is TRBV30, the J gene TRBJ1-1; TRBD1 is a possible D gene (5 bases). CDR3 nucleotides: TGTGCCTGGAGTGTACGGGGAGGGGCTGAAGCTTTCTTT. Residues: CAWSVRGGAEAFF.